The 10 T cell receptor beta chains below were found in one sample sequenced in a study of identical twins. MiXCR, run by TCRdb on the 5' RACE reads, gives a single entry per CDR3 protein. The profile shows about 160,000 distinct CDR3 sequences, under 4.5% of them singletons. Sample: memory T cells sorted from blood. The receptors were gathered from a man in his late teens or twenties in good health.

The sample holds many counts of this clonotype. The rearrangement links TRBV10-1 to TRBJ2-2; no firm D call. The CDR3 contains 16 residues. Germline CDR1 WNHNN, CDR2 SYGVQD (reference sequence). Between the trimmed V and J ends, which lost 3 bases and 0 bases, there was a span of 11 bases. Written as DNA, the CDR3 is TGCGCCAGCAGTGAAACTGCGGTAACGAACACCGGGGAGCTGTTTTTT. Its translation is CASSETAVTNTGELFF.

This clonotype showed up many times. This chain links TRBV12-3 or TRBV12-4 with TRBJ2-2; D call uncertain. The CDR3 is 12 residues long. With 8 bases removed from V and 1 base from J, the gap between germline ends came to 5 bases. CDR3 DNA sequence: TGTGCCAGCTTGGAGAACACCGGGGAGCTGTTTTTT. Protein: CASLENTGELFF.

This clonotype was counted many times. The chain is built from TRBV28 and TRBJ2-7; 8 bases fit TRBD2. From germline, CDR1 is MDHEN and CDR2 SYDVKM. J gave up 6 bases and V 5 bases, and 18 bases lay outside the gene matches. This CDR3 is built from 17 residues. CDR3 region: CASSHATGGILDSEQYF. The CDR3 DNA follows: TGTGCCAGCAGTCACGCAACGGGGGGGATTCTGGATAGCGAGCAGTACTTC.

This clonotype came up many times. The chain combines TRBV24-1 with TRBJ2-2; no clear D. Germline values: CDR1 KGHDR, CDR2 SFDVKD. Trimming cost V 3 bases and J 0 bases, with 16 bases left between them. This CDR3 has 18 amino acids. CDR3 sequence: CATSDAYLRAANTGELFF. The CDR3 DNA follows: TGTGCCACCAGTGATGCCTATCTCCGGGCGGCGAACACCGGGGAGCTGTTTTTT.

This clonotype appeared many times. The V call is TRBV6-4, the J call TRBJ1-1; D remains ambiguous. The CDR3 has 13 amino acids. Germline V gene data show CDR1 as MRHNA and CDR2 as SNTAGT. V gave up 4 bases and J gave up 5 bases, with 11 bases separating them. The CDR3 DNA reads TGTGCCAGCAGTGTGTCGCAACAAACTGAAGCTTTCTTT. It codes for CASSVSQQTEAFF.

This clonotype was counted many times. CDR3 nucleotides: TGTGCCAGCAGCTTACTAGCGGGGTCGGAGCAGTTCTTC. Residues: CASSLLAGSEQFF. This chain connects TRBV7-3 to TRBJ2-1, with 9 bases fitting TRBD2. J was trimmed by 10 bases and V by 2 bases; bases with no gene match: 3. Per germline, CDR1 SGHTA and CDR2 FQGTGA. The CDR3 has 13 residues. The full variable domain, rest sourced from reference TRBV7-3 and TRBJ2-1, is GAGVSQTPSNKVTEKGKYVELRCDPISGHTALYWYRQSLGQGPEFLIYFQGTGAADDSGLPNDRFFAVRPEGSVSTLKIQRTERGDSAVYLCASSLLAGSEQFFGPGTRLTVL.

In this sample, this clonotype turned up a few times. The chain links TRBV4-1 to TRBJ1-4, with 8 bases identical to TRBD1. The J segment lost 5 bases and the V segment lost 2 bases, leaving 4 bases of the junction unmatched. Germline V gene lookup returns CDR1 MGHRA and CDR2 YSYEKL. There are 15 residues in the CDR3. The CDR3 loop is CASSQPDRANEKLFF. CDR3 nucleotide sequence: TGCGCCAGCAGCCAACCGGACAGGGCGAATGAAAAACTGTTTTTT.

There are many counts of this clonotype. V usage is TRBV3-1 and J usage is TRBJ2-3; D uncertain. Trimming took 8 bases from V and 4 from J, leaving 13 bases between them. The CDR3 covers 13 residues. Germline assignment: CDR1 LGHDT and CDR2 YNNKEL (reference sequence). DNA of the CDR3: TGTGCCAGCGCACGAATCTGGGCAGATACGCAGTATTTT. As protein: CASARIWADTQYF.

This clonotype was detected only a few times. The CDR3 sequence is CASTRQGEYEQYV. The CDR3 DNA follows: TGTGCCAGCACGCGACAGGGGGAGTACGAGCAGTACGTC. The chain combines TRBV6-1 with TRBJ2-7, with 9 bases identical to TRBD1. The CDR3 runs 13 residues. Germline assignment: CDR1 MNHNS and CDR2 SASEGT. After removal of 7 bases from V and 4 bases from J, the junction contained 5 bases not matched to a gene.

This clonotype appeared many times. The rearrangement links TRBV20-1 to TRBJ1-1; 8 nucleotides agree with TRBD1. From germline, CDR1 is DFQATT and CDR2 SNEGSKA (reference sequence). The trim removed 5 bases at V and 5 bases at J, leaving 7 bases unmatched. The CDR3 contains 13 residues. In DNA form, the CDR3 reads TGCAGTGCTGCAGGGGGCGCACAGACTGAAGCTTTCTTT. Protein: CSAAGGAQTEAFF.